This TCR beta chain was recorded in a study of T-cell memory formation after mild COVID-19. One entry per CDR3 protein, called by TCRdb with MiXCR from the 5' RACE reads. The table includes roughly 310,000 distinct CDR3 sequences, roughly 15% detected once. CDR1 DFQATT and CDR2 SNEGSKA come from the germline V gene (reference sequence). The germline V and J ends were trimmed by 0 bases and 8 bases, with 19 bases remaining between them. This CDR3 comprises 15 residues. Specimen: PBMCs or a T cell subset sorted from them (not recorded which). The chain recombines TRBV20-1 with TRBJ1-2; weak D call: TRBD1 (6 bases). The receptor's source is a man aged 18 to 30 who had mild COVID-19 (a few samples of this study predate the infection). Cell type and time point are not known. CDR3 region: CSARDFTGSGGGYTF. The CDR3 DNA follows: TGCAGTGCTAGAGATTTTACAGGGTCGGGGGGCGGCTACACCTTC.